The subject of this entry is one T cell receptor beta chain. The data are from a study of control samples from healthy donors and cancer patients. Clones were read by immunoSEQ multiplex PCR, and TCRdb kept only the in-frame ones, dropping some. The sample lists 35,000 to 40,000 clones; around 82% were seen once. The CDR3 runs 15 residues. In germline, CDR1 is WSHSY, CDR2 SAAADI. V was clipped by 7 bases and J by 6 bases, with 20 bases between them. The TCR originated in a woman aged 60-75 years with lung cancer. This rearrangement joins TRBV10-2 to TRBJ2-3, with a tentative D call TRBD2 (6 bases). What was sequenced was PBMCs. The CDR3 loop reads CASMRTTQSSDTQYF. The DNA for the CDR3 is TGCGCCAGCATGCGGACTACCCAAAGCTCGGATACGCAGTATTTT.